The text below deals with one T cell receptor (beta chain). Antigen: not known. This entry comes from a study of T cell responses to AZD1222 COVID-19 vaccine. Profiling relied on immunoSEQ multiplex PCR, and the TCRdb table lists in-frame clones only, not all of them. The sample lists about 150,000 clones; around 90% were seen once. There are 14 residues in the CDR3. Losses at the gene ends were 6 bases for V and 8 bases for J; bases not matched to a gene: 9. CDR1 and CDR2 (germline): ENHRY, SYGVKD. Study results and limitations: Only 5 or 6 individuals given AZD1222 were seropositive at baseline. Females made up more of the donors, who were largely white British, and clonal diversity may have come out too low.

The receptor was derived from an adult who received the AZD1222 COVID-19 vaccine. The V call is TRBV10-3, the J call TRBJ2-4, with 8 bases identical to TRBD1. The sample consisted of peripheral blood, taken 28 days after the second AZD1222 dose. DNA of the CDR3: TGTGCCATCAGGGGGGACAGGACTCTGGACATTCAGTACTTC. Translation: CAIRGDRTLDIQYF.